The 6 T cell receptor beta chains given below trace back to one sample, sequenced in a study of a mutant IDH1 vaccine in newly diagnosed glioma. The time point denotes: baseline, week 1 (first vaccination visit). The treatment was: pre-vaccination baseline after standard-of-care therapy. The table came from immunoSEQ multiplex PCR; TCRdb's copy has only in-frame clones and leaves some out. The data show tens of thousands of clones, with approximately 81% seen just once and roughly 19% held by the top ten. Here the sequenced sample was PBMCs, taken from a glioma patient treated with radiotherapy, temozolomide or both. These receptors were obtained from a young man with glioma.

The chain carries TRBV7-9 and TRBJ1-2; D not certain. Germline V CDR1 and CDR2: SEHNR, FQNEAQ (reference sequence). This CDR3 has 15 residues. V was cut by 0 bases and J by 5 bases, with 13 bases left in between. The CDR3: CASSLASYRNYGYTF. The CDR3 DNA reads TGTGCCAGCAGCTTAGCCTCGTACAGAAATTATGGCTACACCTTC.

The chain recombines TRBV7-9 with TRBJ1-4, with 7 positions matching TRBD1. The CDR3 totals 15 residues. V shed 5 bases, J shed 8 bases, and the junction held 11 bases outside the gene matches. Germline V gene sequence: CDR1 SEHNR, CDR2 FQNEAQ (reference sequence). CDR3 amino acids: CASSQTGFGGEKLFF. The CDR3 nucleotides read TGTGCCAGCAGCCAGACAGGGTTCGGAGGGGAAAAACTGTTTTTT.

The sample holds a few counts of this clone. V gene TRBV7-9 combines with J gene TRBJ2-7, with D perhaps TRBD2 (6 bases). Germline-derived CDR1 and CDR2 are SEHNR and FQNEAQ (reference sequence). The CDR3 contains 16 residues. Trimming pared 0 bases from V and 2 bases from J, leaving 14 bases between. This CDR3 reads CASSLAGQGGAYEQYF. In nucleotides, the CDR3 is TGTGCCAGCAGCTTAGCGGGGCAGGGAGGCGCCTACGAGCAGTACTTC. The whole variable domain, filled in from reference TRBV7-9 and TRBJ2-7, reads DTGVSQNPRHKITKRGQNVTFRCDPISEHNRLYWYRQTLGQGPEFLTYFQNEAQLEKSRLLSDRFSAERPKGSFSTLEIQRTEQGDSAMYLCASSLAGQGGAYEQYFGPGTRLTVT.

The CDR3 sequence: CASSESGMPWPENTEAFF. The CDR3 bases are TGCGCCAGCAGTGAGTCTGGAATGCCTTGGCCGGAGAACACTGAAGCTTTCTTT. The chain has TRBV10-1 and TRBJ1-1; D remains unclear. Germline V gene sequence: CDR1 WNHNN, CDR2 SYGVQD (reference sequence). There are 18 residues in the CDR3. Trimming stripped 0 bases from V and 1 base from J, with 18 bases between.

CDR3 in amino acids: CASSLAQRQNTEAFF. The DNA for the CDR3 is TGCGCCAGCAGCTTGGCCCAGCGGCAAAACACTGAAGCTTTCTTT. V is TRBV5-1 and J is TRBJ1-1; no clear D. This CDR3 is built from 15 residues. From germline, CDR1 is SGHRS and CDR2 YFSETQ. V dropped 0 bases and J dropped 2 bases, with 11 bases sitting between them.

V is TRBV29-1 and J is TRBJ1-2; possible D gene TRBD1, 5 bases. V was trimmed by 0 bases and J by 2 bases, leaving 19 bases between them. Germline V lookup: CDR1 SQVTM, CDR2 ANQGSEA. The CDR3 runs 17 residues. The CDR3 spells CSVEDQSPGDPNYGYTF. Here the CDR3 DNA reads TGCAGCGTTGAAGATCAGAGTCCGGGGGACCCCAACTATGGCTACACCTTC.